This T cell receptor beta chain is drawn from a study of blood T cell repertoires in COVID-19. On the study more broadly: The samples span acute and convalescent COVID-19 from the United States, Italy and Spain.

This CDR3 is built from 16 residues. V lost 2 bases to trimming and J lost 1 base, with 14 bases between them. CDR1 and CDR2 from the germline V gene are MGHDK and SYGVNS. Source study methods: Amplification of reference gene primers was used by the study to estimate nucleated cell counts. Profiling relied on immunoSEQ multiplex PCR, and the TCRdb table lists in-frame clones only, not all of them. V, J and clone size derive from that table, while D and trimming were established from the DNA sequence. The table shows more than 250,000 clones, with around 88% occurring only once. Study members were between about 18 and 100 years old and lived in 20 to 30 US regions. For recovered donors of Cohort 3, there were two negative PCRs, clearance, or symptom resolution.

This TCR derives from a woman aged 40-49 years who had recovered from COVID-19. The rearrangement uses TRBV25-1 and TRBJ1-1, with a possible D match to TRBD1 (5 bases). Sequencing was performed on PBMCs or T cells enriched from blood (not recorded which). The DNA of the CDR3 is TGTGCCAGCAGTGAAAGTGGAGGGACCGGGAACACTGAAGCTTTCTTT. It translates to CASSESGGTGNTEAFF.